Listed here are 6 T cell receptor beta chains from one sample, sequenced in a study of T cell responses to AZD1222 COVID-19 vaccine. The table came from immunoSEQ multiplex PCR; TCRdb's copy has only in-frame clones and leaves some out. The sample has some 130,000 clones; approximately 84% are singletons. The sequences come from peripheral blood, collected on day 0 of AZD1222 vaccination. Every receptor here comes from an adult in good health.

V and J are TRBV2 and TRBJ2-5, with 10 nucleotides matching TRBD2. The CDR3 has 16 amino acids. The ends lost 1 base at V and 2 bases at J; junction bases unmatched: 4. Germline V gene sequence: CDR1 SNHLY, CDR2 FYNNEI. The CDR3 is CASSEEASGGQETQYF. DNA of the CDR3: TGTGCCAGCAGTGAAGAGGCTAGCGGGGGTCAAGAGACCCAGTACTTC.

The rearrangement uses TRBV5-8 and TRBJ1-1; a possible D gene is TRBD1 (5 bases). The CDR3 is 14 amino acids. V dropped 2 bases and J dropped 4 bases, with 12 bases sitting between them. The germline V gene has CDR1 SGHTS and CDR2 YDEGEE. Written as DNA, the CDR3 is TGTGCCAGCAGCTTTCAGACAGTGATCACTGAAGCTTTCTTT. It specifies CASSFQTVITEAFF.

V is TRBV28 and J is TRBJ1-4; TRBD1 agrees at 8 bases. The ends lost 4 bases at V and 2 bases at J; junction bases unmatched: 0. CDR1 and CDR2 from the germline V gene are MDHEN and SYDVKM. The CDR3 is 14 residues long. CDR3 nucleotides: TGTGCCAGCAGTTGGACAGGGACTAATGAAAAACTGTTTTTT. Its translation: CASSWTGTNEKLFF.

This clone was counted once. One end of the junction varies from germline; a read error may be responsible. This sample also contains other DNA sequences that code for the same CDR3. The chain recombines TRBV5-6 with TRBJ1-1, with TRBD1 identical over 12 bases. The germline V gene has CDR1 SGHDT and CDR2 YYEEEE. The CDR3 totals 16 residues. CDR3 coding DNA: TGTGCTAGCAGCTTGGGGACAGGGGGCGGTTGGACTGAAGCTTTCTTT. It is translated as CASSLGTGGGWTEAFF.

The chain joins TRBV5-4 to TRBJ2-7; 7 bases fit TRBD2. The CDR3 totals 14 residues. From germline, CDR1 is SGHNT and CDR2 YYREEE (reference sequence). V lost 4 bases and J lost 2; bases outside the gene matches: 6. The CDR3: CASSASGETYEQYF. In DNA, the CDR3 is TGTGCCAGCAGCGCCAGCGGGGAGACCTACGAGCAGTACTTC.

The V call is TRBV11-1, the J call TRBJ1-2; 8 bases are shared with TRBD1. The CDR3 length is 13 residues. V was clipped by 5 bases and J by 8 bases; unmatched bases: 7. Per germline, CDR1 SGHAT and CDR2 FQDESV (reference sequence). The CDR3 nucleotides are TGTGCCAGCAGCCCAGCAGGGGGCTACGGCTACACCTTC. Its protein is CASSPAGGYGYTF. Complete variable domain (other parts from reference TRBV11-1 and TRBJ1-2): EAEVAQSPRYKITEKSQAVAFWCDPISGHATLYWYRQILGQGPELLVQFQDESVVDDSQLPKDRFSAERLKGVDSTLKIQPAELGDSAMYLCASSPAGGYGYTFGSGTRLTVV.